What follows describes a single TCR beta chain. TCRdb's copy holds only in-frame clones and misses some; the assay was immunoSEQ multiplex PCR. The profile shows tens of thousands of clones, approximately 91% of them singletons. V dropped 0 bases and J dropped 4 bases, with 12 bases sitting between them. This CDR3 is 15 amino acids long. The germline V gene encodes CDR1 MGHRA and CDR2 YSYEKL. The sample is drawn from a study of T cell changes during pregnancy in multiple sclerosis. The chain links TRBV4-1 to TRBJ2-5; D perhaps matches TRBD2 (5 bases). The source material was peripheral blood, sampled in the first trimester of pregnancy. The sequence derives from a female donor with multiple sclerosis, enrolled in a pregnancy study. The CDR3 here is CASSQEGSEGETQYF. As DNA, the CDR3 is TGCGCCAGCAGCCAAGAGGGATCCGAGGGAGAGACCCAGTACTTC.